The 20 T cell receptor beta chains given below trace back to one sample, sequenced in a study of shared clonotypes between healthy human individuals. Profiling relied on immunoSEQ multiplex PCR, and the TCRdb table lists in-frame clones only, not all of them. The sample yields about 110,000 clones, around 71% seen once. Sequencing input: memory CD8+ T cells sorted from blood. The sample's subset: CD45RO+ cells pooled with CCR7-negative TemRA cells. All receptors come from a woman in her 30s in good health.

The gene calls are TRBV11-3 and TRBJ2-7; maybe TRBD1 (5 bases). With 2 bases removed from V and 1 base from J, the gap between germline ends came to 9 bases. The CDR3 sequence is 14 residues long. Germline loops: CDR1 SGHNT, CDR2 YENEEA. CDR3 loop: CASSLSQVSYEQYF. In DNA form, the CDR3 reads TGTGCCAGCAGCTTATCACAGGTATCCTACGAGCAGTACTTC.

The chain links TRBV6-6 to TRBJ2-1, with D perhaps given as TRBD1 or TRBD2 (6 bases each). The CDR3 totals 14 residues. Germline V CDR1 and CDR2: MNHNY, SVGAGI (reference sequence). V lost 7 bases and J 2 bases, leaving 12 bases between the germline ends. CDR3 in amino acids: CASTAGGTYNEQFF. CDR3 in DNA: TGTGCCAGCACCGCCGGGGGCACCTACAATGAGCAGTTCTTC.

This clone was observed once. The genes are TRBV18 and TRBJ2-7; D may be TRBD2 (5 bases). Trimming stripped 1 base from V and 1 base from J, with 11 bases between. Germline V CDR1 and CDR2: KGHSH, LQKENI. The CDR3 length is 15 residues. For the CDR3, the DNA is TGTGCCAGCTCACCACTCCCAGCGGAATCCTACGAGCAGTACTTC. Amino acid sequence: CASSPLPAESYEQYF.

The sample holds many counts of this clone. The rearrangement joins TRBV23-1 to TRBJ2-2; no definite D call. TRBV23-1 is recorded as an ORF, its role being uncertain. The CDR3 loop spans 12 amino acids. V lost 6 bases and J lost 6, with 8 bases in between. The CDR3 loop is CASSRKAGELFF. CDR3 DNA sequence: TGCGCCAGCAGCCGGAAGGCCGGGGAGCTGTTTTTT.

J is TRBJ2-1 and V is TRBV13; 9 positions agree with TRBD2. Germline V lookup: CDR1 PRHDT, CDR2 FYEKMQ (reference sequence). This CDR3 is 15 amino acids long. V lost 1 base to trimming and J lost 9 bases; unmatched junction nucleotides: 7. CDR3 bases: TGTGCCAGCAGCTTAGAAGGTAGCGGGAGTTTTGAGCAGTTCTTC. Amino acids: CASSLEGSGSFEQFF.

This clone was recorded at least ten times. The chain joins TRBV6-4 to TRBJ2-3; D ambiguous. Germline V gene lookup returns CDR1 MRHNA and CDR2 SNTAGT. Trimming stripped 3 bases from V and 0 bases from J, with 13 bases between. This CDR3 contains 16 residues. The CDR3: CASSDNSHSSTDTQYF. CDR3 coding DNA: TGTGCCAGCAGTGATAACAGCCACTCTAGCACAGATACGCAGTATTTT.

DNA of the CDR3: TGCAGCGTTAACCAGGGGTACGAGCAGTTCTTC. As protein: CSVNQGYEQFF. This rearrangement joins TRBV29-1 to TRBJ2-1; D may be TRBD1 (6 bases). The CDR3 is made up of 11 amino acids. Germline CDR1 reads SQVTM; CDR2 reads ANQGSEA. V was trimmed by 5 bases and J by 10 bases, leaving 12 bases between them.

V is TRBV7-9 and J is TRBJ1-3, with 10 bases lining up with TRBD1. CDR3 length: 17 amino acids. Germline V gene data show CDR1 as SEHNR and CDR2 as FQNEAQ (reference sequence). After removal of 1 base from V and 7 bases from J, the junction contained 10 bases not matched to a gene. The CDR3 loop is CASSLVPGQGWRNTIYF. CDR3 coding DNA: TGTGCCAGCAGCTTAGTCCCGGGACAGGGGTGGAGGAACACCATATATTTT.

The V call is TRBV6-1, the J call TRBJ1-1; 9 nucleotides match TRBD1. The CDR3 is made up of 14 amino acids. Looked up from germline, CDR1 is MNHNS and CDR2 is SASEGT. J lost 2 bases, V lost 5 bases, and 3 bases had no gene match. CDR3 nucleotide sequence: TGTGCCAGCAGTCCACAGGGGGCCAACACTGAAGCTTTCTTT. Residues: CASSPQGANTEAFF.

This clone has a count of ten or more. The chain combines TRBV19 with TRBJ2-2; 9 bases are shared with TRBD1. The CDR3 runs to 15 residues. Germline lookup yields CDR1 LNHDA and CDR2 SQIVND (reference sequence). The V and J ends lost 4 bases and 8 bases, in that order; junction bases with no gene match: 8. Here the CDR3 DNA reads TGTGCCAGTAGTACAAGGACAGGGGCCTCGGGGGAGCTGTTTTTT. Translation: CASSTRTGASGELFF.

This clone was seen at least ten times. The rearrangement links TRBV7-9 to TRBJ2-1; D is undetermined. V lost 0 bases and J lost 3, with 9 bases in between. Germline loops: CDR1 SEHNR, CDR2 FQNEAQ (reference sequence). The CDR3 is 15 amino acids. This chain's CDR3 is CASSLADGFYNEQFF. CDR3 sequence (DNA): TGTGCCAGCAGCTTAGCTGACGGATTCTACAATGAGCAGTTCTTC.

The chain uses TRBV5-1 and TRBJ2-5; D not certain. Germline CDR1 SGHRS, CDR2 YFSETQ. The CDR3 runs 14 residues. V gave up 3 bases and J gave up 2 bases, with 11 bases separating them. The CDR3 sequence is CASSWQQSQETQYF. The DNA for the CDR3 is TGCGCCAGCAGCTGGCAGCAATCTCAAGAGACCCAGTACTTC.

In this sample, this clone turned up a few times. J is TRBJ2-7 and V is TRBV27; 12 bases agree with TRBD1. Germline V lookup: CDR1 MNHEY, CDR2 SMNVEV (reference sequence). This CDR3 has 14 residues. Trimming at V came to 5 bases and at J to 5 bases, leaving 4 bases not matched to a gene. CDR3 in DNA: TGTGCCAGCAGTGATGGGACAGGGGGCCACGAGCAGTACTTC. Translation gives CASSDGTGGHEQYF.

This clone was counted a single time. The V call is TRBV2, the J call TRBJ2-5, with 9 bases fitting TRBD2. Germline V CDR1 and CDR2: SNHLY, FYNNEI. The J segment lost 5 bases and the V segment lost 7 bases, leaving 5 bases of the junction unmatched. The CDR3 is 13 amino acids. The CDR3: CASTRTSVETQYF. The CDR3 DNA sequence: TGTGCCAGCACTAGGACTAGCGTGGAGACCCAGTACTTC.

The rearrangement joins TRBV4-1 to TRBJ2-7; D possibly corresponds to TRBD2 (5 bases). The germline V gene encodes CDR1 MGHRA and CDR2 YSYEKL. V lost 2 bases and J lost 1, with 6 bases in between. This CDR3 spans 13 amino acids. The CDR3 loop is CASSQRGSYEQYF. Written as DNA, the CDR3 is TGCGCCAGCAGCCAACGCGGGTCCTACGAGCAGTACTTC.

The chain employs TRBV7-2 and TRBJ2-7, with D maybe TRBD1 (6 bases). The CDR3 totals 12 residues. Trimming stripped 4 bases from V and 4 bases from J, with 8 bases between. Germline-derived CDR1 and CDR2 are SGHTA and FQGNSA. Here the CDR3 DNA reads TGTGCCAGCAGCTCGACAGGATACGAGCAGTACTTC. Translating it yields CASSSTGYEQYF.

This chain connects TRBV6-1 to TRBJ1-1, with 7 bases lining up with TRBD1. The V segment lost 0 bases and the J segment 7 bases; nucleotides outside the gene matches: 8. The CDR3 runs 15 residues. Germline lookup yields CDR1 MNHNS and CDR2 SASEGT. CDR3 DNA: TGTGCCAGCAGTGAAGCCTCCGGGACAGTCGGTGAAGCTTTCTTT. Its protein product is CASSEASGTVGEAFF.

The chain combines TRBV10-3 with TRBJ2-3, with 11 positions matching TRBD2. Trimming removed 8 bases from V and 2 bases from J; junction bases left unmatched: 9. Germline lookup yields CDR1 ENHRY and CDR2 SYGVKD. This CDR3 has 16 residues. DNA for the CDR3: TGTGCCATCGGAGCACTAGCGGGAGCGAACACAGATACGCAGTATTTT. Its translation: CAIGALAGANTDTQYF.

The chain combines TRBV5-1 with TRBJ1-1; D may be TRBD1 (5 bases). V shed 4 bases and J shed 5 bases, with 15 bases lying between them. The CDR3 extends over 14 amino acids. Germline-derived CDR1 and CDR2 are SGHRS and YFSETQ. CDR3 nucleotides: TGCGCCAGCAGCCCGAGCAGGGTGTATACTGAAGCTTTCTTT. This codes for CASSPSRVYTEAFF.

V usage is TRBV28 and J usage is TRBJ1-5; possible D gene TRBD1, 6 bases. Germline CDR1 MDHEN, CDR2 SYDVKM. V shed 2 bases and J shed 0 bases, with 23 bases lying between them. CDR3 length equals 20 residues. DNA of the CDR3: TGTGCCAGCAGTTTACTACTTCTTGTACAGGGAGGGGATAGCAATCAGCCCCAGCATTTT. Protein sequence: CASSLLLLVQGGDSNQPQHF.